A single T cell receptor (beta chain) is shown here with its context. The data derive from a study of blood T cell repertoires in COVID-19. The V and J ends lost 5 bases and 7 bases respectively, with 17 bases between them. This CDR3 has 15 residues. CDR1 SGHTA and CDR2 FQGNSA come from the germline V gene. TCRdb's copy holds only in-frame clones and misses some; the assay was immunoSEQ multiplex PCR. Seen here are 410,000 or so clones, approximately 89% observed once, and the top ten hold approximately 1.5%. The chain joins TRBV7-2 to TRBJ2-2; D is unclear. The TCR comes from a woman between 35 and 50 years old with COVID-19, enrolled during active disease. Sequences were obtained from peripheral blood. Here the CDR3 reads CASSPSGIYVGELFF. The DNA for the CDR3 is TGTGCCAGCAGCCCTAGTGGAATCTACGTCGGGGAGCTGTTTTTT.